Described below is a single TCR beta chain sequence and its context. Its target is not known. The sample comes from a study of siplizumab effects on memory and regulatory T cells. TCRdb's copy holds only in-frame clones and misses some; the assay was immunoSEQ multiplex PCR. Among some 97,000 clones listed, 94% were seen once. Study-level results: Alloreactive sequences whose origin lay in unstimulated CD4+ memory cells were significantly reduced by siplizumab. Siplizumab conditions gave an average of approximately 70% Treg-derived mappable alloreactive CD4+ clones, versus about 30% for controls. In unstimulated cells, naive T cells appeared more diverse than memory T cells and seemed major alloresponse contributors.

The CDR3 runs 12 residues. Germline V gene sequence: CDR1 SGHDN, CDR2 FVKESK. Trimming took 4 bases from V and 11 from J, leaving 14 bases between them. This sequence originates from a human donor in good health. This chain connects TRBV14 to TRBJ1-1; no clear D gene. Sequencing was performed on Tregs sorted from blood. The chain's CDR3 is CASSPSGIEAFF. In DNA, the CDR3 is TGTGCCAGCAGCCCATCTGGGATTGAGGCTTTCTTT.